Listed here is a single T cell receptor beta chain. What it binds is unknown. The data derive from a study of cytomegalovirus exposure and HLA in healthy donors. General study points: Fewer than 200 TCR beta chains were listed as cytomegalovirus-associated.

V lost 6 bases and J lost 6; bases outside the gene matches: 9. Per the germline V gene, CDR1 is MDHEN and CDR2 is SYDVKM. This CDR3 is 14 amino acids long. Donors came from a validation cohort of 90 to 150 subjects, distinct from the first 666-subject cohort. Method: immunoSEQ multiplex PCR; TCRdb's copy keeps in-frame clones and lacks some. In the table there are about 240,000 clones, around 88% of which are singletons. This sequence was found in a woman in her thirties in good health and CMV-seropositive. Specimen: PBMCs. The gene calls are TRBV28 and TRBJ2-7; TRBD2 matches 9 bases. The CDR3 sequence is CASSTGTSYSEQYF. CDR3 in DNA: TGTGCCAGCAGCACCGGGACTAGCTATTCCGAGCAGTACTTC.